The rows below give T cell receptor beta chains drawn from one sample of a study of T cell repertoires in cytomegalovirus infection. TCRdb re-called the reads with MiXCR, one entry per CDR3 protein. The repertoire holds a few hundred thousand distinct CDR3 sequences, with 15% to 20% as singletons. Sequenced material: PBMCs. The source is a human donor in good health (CMV status not recorded). Some clones in this sample may be carry-over from other donors' samples. CDR3s include the opening cysteine and the closing phenylalanine or tryptophan. Each record gives: CDR3 DNA, CDR3 protein, V gene, D gene, J gene, clone size. D genes are given only for firm matches. Clone size appears in some rows only: once, few, many, or a class for an expanded clone.

TGTGCCAGCAGTTACTCGAAGGGGTCTGGGGCCAACGTCCTGACTTTC | CASSYSKGSGANVLTF | TRBV6-2/TRBV6-3 | - | TRBJ2-6 | -
TGTGCCAACCTACAGGAACGCTTGCTTAATTCACCCCTCCACTTT | CANLQERLLNSPLHF | TRBV2 | - | TRBJ1-6 | few
TGTGCCATCAGTGGACAGGATAATGAAAAACTGTTTTTT | CAISGQDNEKLFF | TRBV10-3 | - | TRBJ1-4 | few
TGTGCCAGCAGCAGACGAACAGGGGGCACCTACAATGAGCAGTTCTTC | CASSRRTGGTYNEQFF | TRBV7-2 | TRBD1 | TRBJ2-1 | many
TGTGCCAGCAGCCTAGGGACAGGAGTCACCCAAGAGACCCAGTACTTC | CASSLGTGVTQETQYF | TRBV28 | TRBD1 | TRBJ2-5 | few
TGCAGTGCTAAAGGTGGACAGGGAATCTACGAGCAGTACTTC | CSAKGGQGIYEQYF | TRBV20-1 | TRBD1 | TRBJ2-7 | many
TGTGCCAGCAGGCGGGACTATACTGAAGCTTTCTTT | CASRRDYTEAFF | TRBV7-6 | - | TRBJ1-1 | -
TGTGCCAGCAGTGAATGCCGAGTATTTCGTGGGGGCCTCTATAATTCACCCCTCCACTTT | CASSECRVFRGGLYNSPLHF | TRBV25-1 | - | TRBJ1-6 | few
TGTGCCAGCAGCCCCCGGACAGGACAGAACACTGAAGCTTTCTTT | CASSPRTGQNTEAFF | TRBV5-4 | TRBD1 | TRBJ1-1 | many
TGTGCCAGCAGTCCCGCACAGGACTACGAGCAGTACTTC | CASSPAQDYEQYF | TRBV28 | - | TRBJ2-7 | -